The clone carrying this TCR beta chain was observed a single time. As yet, its antigen is unknown. The CDR3 sequence is 14 residues long. After removal of 3 bases from V and 5 bases from J, the junction contained 5 bases not matched to a gene. Germline V CDR1 and CDR2: SNHLY, FYNNEI. These data come from a study of cytomegalovirus exposure and HLA in healthy donors. Study-wide findings and caveats: Common viral pathogens were later found to be apparently linked to several of the most significant clusters. Segments of the TCR beta V type were, in most cases, productive about 87% or about 30% of the time in an earlier analysis.

Researchers ran the PCR with 60 Vbeta and 13 Jbeta primers. Method: immunoSEQ multiplex PCR; TCRdb's copy keeps in-frame clones and lacks some. This table holds roughly 150,000 clones, roughly three quarters found once. Material for sequencing was PBMCs. The receptor's source is a man younger than 40 in good health and CMV-seronegative. This chain uses TRBV2 with TRBJ1-1; 8 nucleotides align to TRBD1. CDR3 nucleotides: TGTGCCAGCAGTGAGGAGCGACAGGGGACTGAAGCTTTCTTT. Protein sequence: CASSEERQGTEAFF.